The T cell receptor beta chain described here comes from a study of CXCR3-negative and CXCR3-positive naive CD8 T cells. Study details: About 140 million TRB reads were obtained overall (about 1.5 +/- 0.3 million per library). General study findings and limits: TRB CDR3 hydrophobicity was greater in CXCR3-positive naive cells than in CXCR3-negative naive cells. The majority of assays used fresh PBMCs, and CXCR3 expression partially decreased after cryopreservation. Naive CXCR3-positive and CXCR3-negative cells shared TRBV-TRBJ usage; memory cells diverged.

Germline assignment: CDR1 MNHEY and CDR2 SMNVEV (reference sequence). The CDR3 has 14 residues. On this clonotype: Its antigen is currently unknown.

The TRB cDNA libraries were prepared by 5' RACE with UMI labels. For each CDR3 protein, TCRdb gives one entry from its re-call of the 5' RACE reads, without DNA. The sample has about 89,000 distinct CDR3 sequences. The sequencing input was naive CXCR3+ CD8+ T cells from blood. The subset: CD45RO-CCR7+CD27+CD95- naive CD8+ T cells expressing CXCR3 (TNR3+). The sequence was collected from a human donor in good health. Some clones in this sample may be carry-over from other donors' samples. The chain combines TRBV27 with TRBJ1-1; TCRdb's D call of TRBD1 is untestable without DNA. CDR3 in amino acids: CASSFGGANTEAFF.